This T cell receptor (beta chain) was sequenced during a study of Graves' ophthalmopathy and Graves' hyperthyroidism. Transcripts of RNA were the source for amplifying TCR beta CDR3 regions. Second-round multiplex PCR came after first-round RT-PCR with HTBI primers. TCRdb itself ran the multiplex PCR reads through MiXCR, one entry per CDR3 protein. The profile shows about 400,000 distinct CDR3 sequences, approximately 16% of them singletons. The CDR3 spans 17 residues. V shed 5 bases, J shed 1 base, and the junction held 9 bases outside the gene matches. Per germline, CDR1 SGDLS and CDR2 YYNGEE. Moderate-to-severe activity, CAS ≥3, NOSPECS ≥4 and duration under 3 months were recorded for donors with ophthalmopathy. This clonotype was detected ten times or more.

The source material was peripheral blood. This rearrangement joins TRBV9 to TRBJ2-2; 9 bases match TRBD1. This clonotype was obtained from a woman aged 18-35 years with Graves' ophthalmopathy. The CDR3 protein is CASSWTGAPRNTGELFF. CDR3 DNA: TGTGCCAGCAGTTGGACAGGGGCACCTAGGAACACCGGGGAGCTGTTTTTT.